One T cell receptor (beta chain) is described in this entry. This specimen belongs to a study of blood T cell repertoires in COVID-19. Study-wide background: Acute and convalescent COVID-19 specimens originated in the United States, Italy and Spain. T cells, B-cell-depleted T cells, or PBMCs supplied cDNA or gDNA.

How the authors handled the data: Scientists estimated how many nucleated cells there were by amplifying reference gene primers. Sequenced by immunoSEQ multiplex PCR; TCRdb stores in-frame clones only, minus some. D and trimming were read from the DNA, whereas the V and J calls and clone size are those reported in that table. The repertoire has 150,000 or so clones, approximately 79% of them found once; the top ten carry 2.5% to 3%. J lost 4 bases, V lost 1 base, and 13 bases had no gene match. This CDR3 region has 18 residues. In germline, CDR1 is SGHTS, CDR2 YDEGEE. Cohort assignment relied on participant-reported clinical history.

The rearrangement links TRBV5-8 to TRBJ1-2, with 10 bases lining up with TRBD1. The TCR originated in a woman aged 45 to 65 who had recovered from COVID-19. Sequencing input: PBMCs or T cells enriched from blood (not recorded which). CDR3 in amino acids: CASSLTGTGAFGGYGYTF. Written as DNA, the CDR3 is TGTGCCAGCAGCTTGACCGGGACAGGGGCATTTGGTGGCTATGGCTACACCTTC.